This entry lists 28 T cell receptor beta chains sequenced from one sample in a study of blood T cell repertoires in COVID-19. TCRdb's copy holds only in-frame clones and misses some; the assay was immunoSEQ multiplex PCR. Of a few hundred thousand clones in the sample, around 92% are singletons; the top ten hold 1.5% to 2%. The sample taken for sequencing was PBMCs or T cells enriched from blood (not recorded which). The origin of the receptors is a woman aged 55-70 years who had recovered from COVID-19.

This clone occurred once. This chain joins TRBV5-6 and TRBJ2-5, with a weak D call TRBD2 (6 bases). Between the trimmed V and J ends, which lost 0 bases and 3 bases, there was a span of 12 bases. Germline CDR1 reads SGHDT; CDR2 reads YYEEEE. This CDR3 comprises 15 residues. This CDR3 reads CASSLAWGGEETQYF. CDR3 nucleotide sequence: TGTGCCAGCAGCTTGGCCTGGGGCGGGGAAGAGACCCAGTACTTC.

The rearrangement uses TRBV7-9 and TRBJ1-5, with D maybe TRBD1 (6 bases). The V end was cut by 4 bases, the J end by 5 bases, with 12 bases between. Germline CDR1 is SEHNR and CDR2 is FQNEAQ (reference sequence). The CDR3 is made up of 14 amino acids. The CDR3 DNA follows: TGTGCCAGCAGCTCAGGACAGCCTTATCAGCCCCAGCATTTT. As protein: CASSSGQPYQPQHF. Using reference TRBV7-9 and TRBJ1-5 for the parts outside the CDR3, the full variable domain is DTGVSQNPRHKITKRGQNVTFRCDPISEHNRLYWYRQTLGQGPEFLTYFQNEAQLEKSRLLSDRFSAERPKGSFSTLEIQRTEQGDSAMYLCASSSGQPYQPQHFGDGTRLSIL.

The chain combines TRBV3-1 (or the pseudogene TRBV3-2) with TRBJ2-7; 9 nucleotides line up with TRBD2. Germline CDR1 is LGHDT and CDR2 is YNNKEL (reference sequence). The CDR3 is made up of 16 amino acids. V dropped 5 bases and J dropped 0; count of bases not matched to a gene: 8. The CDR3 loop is CASSNLRTSASYEQYF. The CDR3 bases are TGTGCCAGCAGCAACTTAAGGACTAGCGCCTCCTACGAGCAGTACTTC.

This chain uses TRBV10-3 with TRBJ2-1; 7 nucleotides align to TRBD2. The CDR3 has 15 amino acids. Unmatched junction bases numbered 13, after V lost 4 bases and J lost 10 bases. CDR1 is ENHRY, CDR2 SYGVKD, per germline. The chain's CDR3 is CAISGLGGGVQEQFF. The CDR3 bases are TGTGCCATCAGTGGCCTTGGCGGGGGAGTCCAGGAGCAGTTCTTC.

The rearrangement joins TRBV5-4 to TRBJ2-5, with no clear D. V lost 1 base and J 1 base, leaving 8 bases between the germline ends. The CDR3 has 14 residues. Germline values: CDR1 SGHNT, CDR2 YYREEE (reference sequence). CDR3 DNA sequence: TGTGCCAGCAGCTTGTATTCTACCCAAGAGACCCAGTACTTC. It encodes CASSLYSTQETQYF. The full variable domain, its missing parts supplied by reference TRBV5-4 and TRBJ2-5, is ETGVTQSPTHLIKTRGQQVTLRCSSQSGHNTVSWYQQALGQGPQFIFQYYREEENGRGNFPPRFSGLQFPNYSSELNVNALELDDSALYLCASSLYSTQETQYFGPGTRLLVL.

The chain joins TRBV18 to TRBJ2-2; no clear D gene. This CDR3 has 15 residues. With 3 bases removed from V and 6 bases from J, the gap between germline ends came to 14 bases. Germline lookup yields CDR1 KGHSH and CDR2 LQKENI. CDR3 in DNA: TGTGCCAGCTCACCGCCCAGCGTTATAGCCGGGGAGCTGTTTTTT. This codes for CASSPPSVIAGELFF.

The CDR3 reads CASSIWTGGWNEQFF. CDR3 DNA sequence: TGTGCCAGCAGTATTTGGACAGGGGGCTGGAATGAGCAGTTCTTC. J is TRBJ2-1 and V is TRBV6-5, with 11 bases matching TRBD1. V shed 5 bases and J 7 bases; nucleotides not matched to a gene: 7. Per the germline V gene, CDR1 is MNHEY and CDR2 is SVGAGI. CDR3 length: 15 residues.

CDR3 nucleotide sequence: TGTGCCAGCAGTCTCACCGGGACTAGCGTACCAATTGAGCAGTTCTTC. Amino acids: CASSLTGTSVPIEQFF. The chain joins TRBV28 to TRBJ2-1; 10 bases agree with TRBD2. Trimming at V came to 5 bases and at J to 9 bases, leaving 13 bases not matched to a gene. This CDR3 region has 16 residues. The germline V gene has CDR1 MDHEN and CDR2 SYDVKM.

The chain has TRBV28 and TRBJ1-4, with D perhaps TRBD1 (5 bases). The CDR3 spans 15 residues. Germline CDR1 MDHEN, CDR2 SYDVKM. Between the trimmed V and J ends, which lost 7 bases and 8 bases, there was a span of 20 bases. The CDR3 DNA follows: TGTGCCAGCATCCCGGGGGGGGGTTCGGGCGAAAAACTGTTTTTT. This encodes CASIPGGGSGEKLFF.

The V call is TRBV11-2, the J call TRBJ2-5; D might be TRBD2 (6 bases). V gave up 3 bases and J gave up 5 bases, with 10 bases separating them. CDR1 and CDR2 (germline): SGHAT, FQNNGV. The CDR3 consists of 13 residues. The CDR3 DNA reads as TGTGCCAGCAGCTTTAACGGAGGGGAGACCCAGTACTTC. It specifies CASSFNGGETQYF.

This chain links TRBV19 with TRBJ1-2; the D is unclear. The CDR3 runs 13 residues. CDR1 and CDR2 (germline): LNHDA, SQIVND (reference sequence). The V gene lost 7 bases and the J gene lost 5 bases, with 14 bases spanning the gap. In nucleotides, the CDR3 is TGTGCCAGTAATGTGGGCGACGGTTATGGCTACACCTTC. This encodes CASNVGDGYGYTF.

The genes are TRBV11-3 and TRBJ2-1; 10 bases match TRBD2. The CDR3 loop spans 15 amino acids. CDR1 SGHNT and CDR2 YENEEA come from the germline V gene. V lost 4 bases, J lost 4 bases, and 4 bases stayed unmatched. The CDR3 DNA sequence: TGTGCCAGCAGCTATCTTAGCGGGGGGTACAATGAGCAGTTCTTC. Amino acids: CASSYLSGGYNEQFF.

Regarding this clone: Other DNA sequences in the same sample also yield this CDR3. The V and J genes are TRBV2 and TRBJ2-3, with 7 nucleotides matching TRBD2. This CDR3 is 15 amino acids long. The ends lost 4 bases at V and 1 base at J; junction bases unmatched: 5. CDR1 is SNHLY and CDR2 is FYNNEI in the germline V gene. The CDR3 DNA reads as TGTGCCAGCAGTGGGCGCAGCGGGGGCACAGATACGCAGTATTTT. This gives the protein CASSGRSGGTDTQYF.

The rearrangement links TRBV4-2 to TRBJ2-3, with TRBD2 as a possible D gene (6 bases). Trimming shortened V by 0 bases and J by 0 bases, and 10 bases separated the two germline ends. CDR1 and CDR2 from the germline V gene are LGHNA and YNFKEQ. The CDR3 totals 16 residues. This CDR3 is CASSQDGGTSTDTQYF. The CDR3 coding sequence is TGTGCCAGCAGCCAAGATGGCGGGACTAGCACAGATACGCAGTATTTT.

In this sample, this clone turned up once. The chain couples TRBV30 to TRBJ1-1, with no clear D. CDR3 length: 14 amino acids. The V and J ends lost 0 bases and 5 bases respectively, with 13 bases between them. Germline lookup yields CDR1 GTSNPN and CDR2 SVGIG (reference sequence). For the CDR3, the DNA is TGTGCCTGGAGTGTACTTGACTTTAGGACTGAAGCTTTCTTT. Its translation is CAWSVLDFRTEAFF.

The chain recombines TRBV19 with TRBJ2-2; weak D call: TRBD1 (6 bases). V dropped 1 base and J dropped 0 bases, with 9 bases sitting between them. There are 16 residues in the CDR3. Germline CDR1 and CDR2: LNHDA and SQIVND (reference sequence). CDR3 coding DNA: TGTGCCAGTAGTATAGTCGGGACATCGAACACCGGGGAGCTGTTTTTT. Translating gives CASSIVGTSNTGELFF.

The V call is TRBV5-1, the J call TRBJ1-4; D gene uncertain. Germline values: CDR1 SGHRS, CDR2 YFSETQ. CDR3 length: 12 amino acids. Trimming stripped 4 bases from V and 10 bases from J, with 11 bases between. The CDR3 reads CASSPVSRKLFF. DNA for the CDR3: TGCGCCAGCAGCCCGGTTTCAAGAAAACTGTTTTTT. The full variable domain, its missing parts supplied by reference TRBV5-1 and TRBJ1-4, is KAGVTQTPRYLIKTRGQQVTLSCSPISGHRSVSWYQQTPGQGLQFLFEYFSETQRNKGNFPGRFSGRQFSNSRSEMNVSTLELGDSALYLCASSPVSRKLFFGSGTQLSVL.

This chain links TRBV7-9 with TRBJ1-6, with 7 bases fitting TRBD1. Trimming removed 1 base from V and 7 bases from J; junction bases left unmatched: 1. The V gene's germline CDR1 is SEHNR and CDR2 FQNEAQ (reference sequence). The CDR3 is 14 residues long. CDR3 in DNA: TGTGCCAGCAGCTTAGACAGGGGCAATTCACCCCTCCACTTT. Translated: CASSLDRGNSPLHF. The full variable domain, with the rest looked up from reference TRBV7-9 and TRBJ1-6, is DTGVSQNPRHKITKRGQNVTFRCDPISEHNRLYWYRQTLGQGPEFLTYFQNEAQLEKSRLLSDRFSAERPKGSFSTLEIQRTEQGDSAMYLCASSLDRGNSPLHFGNGTRLTVT.

The chain's CDR3 is CAWSRYLGYEQYF. The CDR3 region has the DNA TGTGCCTGGAGTCGGTACCTCGGGTACGAGCAGTACTTC. The chain combines TRBV30 with TRBJ2-7; no definite D call. From germline, CDR1 is GTSNPN and CDR2 SVGIG (reference sequence). This CDR3 is built from 13 residues. V was pared by 2 bases and J by 4 bases, with 12 bases between.

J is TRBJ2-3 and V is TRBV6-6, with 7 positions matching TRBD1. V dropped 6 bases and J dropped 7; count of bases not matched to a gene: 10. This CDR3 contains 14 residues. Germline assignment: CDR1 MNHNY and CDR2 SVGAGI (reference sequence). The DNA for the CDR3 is TGTGCCAGCAGCCCTAGCCAGGGGGTAAATACGCAGTATTTT. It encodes CASSPSQGVNTQYF.

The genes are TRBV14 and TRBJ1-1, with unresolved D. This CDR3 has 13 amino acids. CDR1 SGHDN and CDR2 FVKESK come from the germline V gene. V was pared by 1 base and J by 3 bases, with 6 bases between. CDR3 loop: CASSQVTDTEAFF. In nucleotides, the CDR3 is TGTGCCAGCAGCCAAGTAACTGACACTGAAGCTTTCTTT.

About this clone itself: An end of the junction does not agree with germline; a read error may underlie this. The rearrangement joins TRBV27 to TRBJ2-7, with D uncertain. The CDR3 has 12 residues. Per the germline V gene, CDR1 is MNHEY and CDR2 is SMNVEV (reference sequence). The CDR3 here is CASSFVGGQPDF. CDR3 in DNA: TGTGCCAGCAGTTTTGTGGGTGGGCAGCCCGACTTC.

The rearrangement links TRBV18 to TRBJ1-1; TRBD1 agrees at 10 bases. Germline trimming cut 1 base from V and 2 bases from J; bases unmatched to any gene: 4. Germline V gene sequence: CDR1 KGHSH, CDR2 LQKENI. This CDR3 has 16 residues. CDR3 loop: CASSPQGTGANTEAFF. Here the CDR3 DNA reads TGTGCCAGCTCACCACAGGGGACAGGGGCAAACACTGAAGCTTTCTTT.

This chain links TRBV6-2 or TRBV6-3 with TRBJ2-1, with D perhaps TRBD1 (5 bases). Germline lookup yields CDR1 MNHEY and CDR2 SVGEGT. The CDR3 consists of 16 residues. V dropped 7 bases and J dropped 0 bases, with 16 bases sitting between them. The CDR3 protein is CASTPWGGSSYNEQFF. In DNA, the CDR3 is TGTGCCAGCACCCCCTGGGGCGGTTCCTCCTACAATGAGCAGTTCTTC.

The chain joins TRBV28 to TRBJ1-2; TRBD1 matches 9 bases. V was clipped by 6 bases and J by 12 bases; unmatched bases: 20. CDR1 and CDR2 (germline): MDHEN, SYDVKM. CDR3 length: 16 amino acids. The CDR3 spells CASSDSPRRGQGADTF. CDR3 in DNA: TGTGCCAGCAGCGATAGCCCCCGTAGGGGACAGGGAGCGGACACCTTC.

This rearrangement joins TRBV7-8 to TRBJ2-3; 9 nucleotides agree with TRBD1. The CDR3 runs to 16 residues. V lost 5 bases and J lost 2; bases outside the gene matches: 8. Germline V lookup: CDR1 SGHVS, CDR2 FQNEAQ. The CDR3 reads CASSRGQGSFTDTQYF. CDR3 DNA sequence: TGTGCCAGCAGCCGAGGACAGGGGTCTTTCACAGATACGCAGTATTTT. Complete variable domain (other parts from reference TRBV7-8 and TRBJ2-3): GAGVSQSPRYKVAKRGQDVALRCDPISGHVSLFWYQQALGQGPEFLTYFQNEAQLDKSGLPSDRFFAERPEGSVSTLKIQRTQQEDSAVYLCASSRGQGSFTDTQYFGPGTRLTVL.

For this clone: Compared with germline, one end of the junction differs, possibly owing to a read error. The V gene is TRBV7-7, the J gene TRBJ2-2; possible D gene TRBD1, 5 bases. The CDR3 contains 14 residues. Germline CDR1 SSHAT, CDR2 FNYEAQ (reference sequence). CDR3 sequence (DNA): TGTGCTAGCAGCCGGACATTTGCCACCGGGGAGCTGTTTTTT. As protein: CASSRTFATGELFF.

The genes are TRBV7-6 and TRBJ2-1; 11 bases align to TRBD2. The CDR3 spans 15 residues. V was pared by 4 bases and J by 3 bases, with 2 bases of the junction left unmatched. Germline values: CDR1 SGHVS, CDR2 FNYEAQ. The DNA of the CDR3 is TGTGCCAGCAGCTACCTAGCGGGGGGCTACAATGAGCAGTTCTTC. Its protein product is CASSYLAGGYNEQFF. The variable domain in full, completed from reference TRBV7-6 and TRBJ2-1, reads GAGVSQSPRYKVTKRGQDVALRCDPISGHVSLYWYRQALGQGPEFLTYFNYEAQQDKSGLPNDRFSAERPEGSISTLTIQRTEQRDSAMYRCASSYLAGGYNEQFFGPGTRLTVL.